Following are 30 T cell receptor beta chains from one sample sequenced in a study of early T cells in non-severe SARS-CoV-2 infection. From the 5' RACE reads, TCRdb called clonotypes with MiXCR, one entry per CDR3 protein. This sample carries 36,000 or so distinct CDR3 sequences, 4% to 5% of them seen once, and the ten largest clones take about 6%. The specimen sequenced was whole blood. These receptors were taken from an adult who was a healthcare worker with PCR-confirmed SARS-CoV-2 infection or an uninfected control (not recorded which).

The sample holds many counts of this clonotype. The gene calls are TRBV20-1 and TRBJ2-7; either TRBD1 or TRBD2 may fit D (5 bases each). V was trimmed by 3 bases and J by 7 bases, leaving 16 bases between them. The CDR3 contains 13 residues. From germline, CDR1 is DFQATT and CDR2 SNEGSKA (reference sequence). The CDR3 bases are TGCAGTGCTAGTGGGGACCAAAGAGGGGAGCAGTACTTC. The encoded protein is CSASGDQRGEQYF.

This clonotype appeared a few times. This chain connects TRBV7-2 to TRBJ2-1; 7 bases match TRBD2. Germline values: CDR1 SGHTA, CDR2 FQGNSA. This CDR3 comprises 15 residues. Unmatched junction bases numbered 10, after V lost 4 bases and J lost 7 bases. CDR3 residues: CASSSRAGERNEQFF. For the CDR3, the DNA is TGTGCCAGCAGCTCGAGGGCGGGAGAACGTAATGAGCAGTTCTTC.

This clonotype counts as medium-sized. As DNA, the CDR3 is TGTGCCAGCAGCCTGCGAGCAGATACGCAGTATTTT. Amino acid sequence: CASSLRADTQYF. The chain combines TRBV5-8 with TRBJ2-3, with D unresolved. Trimming cost V 4 bases and J 4 bases, with 7 bases left between them. This CDR3 contains 12 residues. The germline V gene has CDR1 SGHTS and CDR2 YDEGEE.

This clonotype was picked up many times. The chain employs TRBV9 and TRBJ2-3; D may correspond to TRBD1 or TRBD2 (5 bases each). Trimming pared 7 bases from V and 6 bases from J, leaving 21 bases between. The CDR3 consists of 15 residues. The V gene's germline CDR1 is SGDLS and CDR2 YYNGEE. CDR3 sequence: CASSLGTLNLDTQYF. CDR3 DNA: TGTGCCAGCTCACTAGGGACGCTCAATTTGGATACGCAGTATTTT.

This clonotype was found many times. The chain's CDR3 is CASSNRANEKGYTF. The CDR3 coding sequence is TGTGCCAGCTCAAACAGGGCTAACGAAAAAGGCTACACCTTC. The V and J genes are TRBV18 and TRBJ1-2; possibly TRBD1 for D (6 bases). CDR1 KGHSH and CDR2 LQKENI come from the germline V gene. There are 14 residues in the CDR3. Trimming cost V 5 bases and J 8 bases, with 18 bases left between them.

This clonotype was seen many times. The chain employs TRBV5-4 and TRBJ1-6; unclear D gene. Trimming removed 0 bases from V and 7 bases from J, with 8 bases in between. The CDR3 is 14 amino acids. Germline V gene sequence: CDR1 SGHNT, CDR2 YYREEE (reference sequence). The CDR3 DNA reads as TGTGCCAGCAGCTTGGAATACGCCAATTCACCCCTCCACTTT. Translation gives CASSLEYANSPLHF.

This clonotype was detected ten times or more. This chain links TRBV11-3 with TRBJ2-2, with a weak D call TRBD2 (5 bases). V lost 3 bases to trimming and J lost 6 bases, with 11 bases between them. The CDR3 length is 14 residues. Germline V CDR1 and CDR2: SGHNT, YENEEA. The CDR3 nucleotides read TGTGCCAGCAGCTTTAGCGTCAACGCCGGGGAGCTGTTTTTT. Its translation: CASSFSVNAGELFF.

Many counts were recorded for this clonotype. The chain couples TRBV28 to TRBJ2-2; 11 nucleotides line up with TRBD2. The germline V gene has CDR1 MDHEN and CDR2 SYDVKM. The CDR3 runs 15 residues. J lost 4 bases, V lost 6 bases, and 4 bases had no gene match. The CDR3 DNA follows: TGTGCCAGCAGAATAGCGGGAGGGGCCACCGGGGAGCTGTTTTTT. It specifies CASRIAGGATGELFF. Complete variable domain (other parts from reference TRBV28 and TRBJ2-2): DVKVTQSSRYLVKRTGEKVFLECVQDMDHENMFWYRQDPGLGLRLIYFSYDVKMKEKGDIPEGYSVSREKKERFSLILESASTNQTSMYLCASRIAGGATGELFFGEGSRLTVL.

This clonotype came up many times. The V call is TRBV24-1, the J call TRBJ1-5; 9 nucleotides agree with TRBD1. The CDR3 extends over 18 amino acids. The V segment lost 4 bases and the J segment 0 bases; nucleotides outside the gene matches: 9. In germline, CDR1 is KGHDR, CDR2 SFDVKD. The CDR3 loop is CATSDTGTGISSNQPQHF. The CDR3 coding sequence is TGTGCCACCAGTGACACCGGGACAGGGATATCTAGCAATCAGCCCCAGCATTTT.

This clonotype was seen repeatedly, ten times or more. Written as DNA, the CDR3 is TGTGCCAGCAGCCCCACAGGGAGGGCCTATGGCTACACCTTC. Its protein is CASSPTGRAYGYTF. The chain recombines TRBV7-3 with TRBJ1-2; a weak D match, TRBD1 (6 bases). This CDR3 region has 14 residues. Trimming left V 5 bases short and J 4 bases short, with 14 bases between. The V gene's germline CDR1 is SGHTA and CDR2 FQGTGA.

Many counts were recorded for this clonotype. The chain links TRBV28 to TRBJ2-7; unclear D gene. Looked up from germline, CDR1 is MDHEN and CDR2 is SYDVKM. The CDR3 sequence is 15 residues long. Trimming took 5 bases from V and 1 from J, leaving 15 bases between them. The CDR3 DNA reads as TGTGCCAGCAGTAGCACCGTCCTAAATTCCTACGAGCAGTACTTC. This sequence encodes CASSSTVLNSYEQYF.

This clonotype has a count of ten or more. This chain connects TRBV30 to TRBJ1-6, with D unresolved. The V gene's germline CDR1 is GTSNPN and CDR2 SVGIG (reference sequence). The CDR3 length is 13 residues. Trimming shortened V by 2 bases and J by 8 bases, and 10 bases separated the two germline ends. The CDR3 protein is CAWSSRRDSPLHF. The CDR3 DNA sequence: TGTGCCTGGAGTTCCCGACGGGATTCACCCCTCCACTTT.

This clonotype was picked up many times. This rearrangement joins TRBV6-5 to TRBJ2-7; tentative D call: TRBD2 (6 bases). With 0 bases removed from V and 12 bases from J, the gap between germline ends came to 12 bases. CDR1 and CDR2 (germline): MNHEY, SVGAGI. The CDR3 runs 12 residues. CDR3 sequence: CASSYSTGVLYF. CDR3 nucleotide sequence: TGTGCCAGCAGTTACTCGACGGGAGTTTTGTACTTC.

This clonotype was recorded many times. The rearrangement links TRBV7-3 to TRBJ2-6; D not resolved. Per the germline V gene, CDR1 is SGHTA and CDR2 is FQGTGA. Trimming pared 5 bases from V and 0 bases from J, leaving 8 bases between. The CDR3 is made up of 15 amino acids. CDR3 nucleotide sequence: TGTGCCAGCAGCCTTGACACCTCTGGGGCCAACGTCCTGACTTTC. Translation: CASSLDTSGANVLTF. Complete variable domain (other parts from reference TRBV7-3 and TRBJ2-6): GAGVSQTPSNKVTEKGKYVELRCDPISGHTALYWYRQSLGQGPEFLIYFQGTGAADDSGLPNDRFFAVRPEGSVSTLKIQRTERGDSAVYLCASSLDTSGANVLTFGAGSRLTVL.

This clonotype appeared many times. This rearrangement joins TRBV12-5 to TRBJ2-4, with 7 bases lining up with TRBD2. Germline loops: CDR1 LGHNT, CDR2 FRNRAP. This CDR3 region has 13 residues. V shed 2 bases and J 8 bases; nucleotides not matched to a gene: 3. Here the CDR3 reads CASGLSGRDIQYF. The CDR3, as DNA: TGTGCTAGTGGTTTGTCAGGGAGGGACATTCAGTACTTC.

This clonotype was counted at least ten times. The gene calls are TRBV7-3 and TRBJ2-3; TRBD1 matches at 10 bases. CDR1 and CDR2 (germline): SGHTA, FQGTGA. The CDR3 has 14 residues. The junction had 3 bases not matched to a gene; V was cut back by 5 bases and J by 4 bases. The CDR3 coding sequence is TGTGCCAGCAGCATAGGACAGGGGGCAGATACGCAGTATTTT. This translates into CASSIGQGADTQYF.

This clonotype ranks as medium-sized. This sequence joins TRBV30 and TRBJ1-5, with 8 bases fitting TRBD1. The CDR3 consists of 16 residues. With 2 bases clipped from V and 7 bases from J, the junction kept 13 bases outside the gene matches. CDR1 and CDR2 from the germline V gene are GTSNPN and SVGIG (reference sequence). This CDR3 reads CAWSLIQTGGGQPQHF. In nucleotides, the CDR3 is TGTGCCTGGAGTCTAATCCAAACAGGGGGAGGACAGCCCCAGCATTTT.

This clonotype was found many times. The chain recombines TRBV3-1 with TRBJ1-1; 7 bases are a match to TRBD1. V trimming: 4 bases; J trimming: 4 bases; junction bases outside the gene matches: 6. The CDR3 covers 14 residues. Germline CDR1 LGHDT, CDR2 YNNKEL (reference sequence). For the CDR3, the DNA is TGTGCCAGCAGCCCCCAGGGGGTGAGCACTGAAGCTTTCTTT. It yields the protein CASSPQGVSTEAFF. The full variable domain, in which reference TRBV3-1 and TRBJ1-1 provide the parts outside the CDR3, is DTAVSQTPKYLVTQMGNDKSIKCEQNLGHDTMYWYKQDSKKFLKIMFSYNNKELIINETVPNRFSPKSPDKAHLNLHINSLELGDSAVYFCASSPQGVSTEAFFGQGTRLTVV.

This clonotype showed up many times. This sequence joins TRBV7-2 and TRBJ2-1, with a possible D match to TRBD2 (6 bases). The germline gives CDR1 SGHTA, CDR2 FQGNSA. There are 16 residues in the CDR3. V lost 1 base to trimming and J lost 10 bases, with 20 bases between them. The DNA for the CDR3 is TGTGCCAGCAGCTTAGTTTTCTGGGACTCCACAATGGAGCAGTTCTTC. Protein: CASSLVFWDSTMEQFF.

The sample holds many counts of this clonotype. The CDR3 sequence is CASSDSHAAGQETQYF. In DNA form, the CDR3 reads TGCGCCAGCAGTGATTCCCACGCAGCGGGACAGGAGACCCAGTACTTC. The rearrangement joins TRBV10-2 to TRBJ2-5; D possibly matches TRBD1 or TRBD2 (7 bases each). Germline V lookup: CDR1 WSHSY, CDR2 SAAADI. V dropped 3 bases and J dropped 5 bases, with 19 bases sitting between them. The CDR3 runs 16 residues.

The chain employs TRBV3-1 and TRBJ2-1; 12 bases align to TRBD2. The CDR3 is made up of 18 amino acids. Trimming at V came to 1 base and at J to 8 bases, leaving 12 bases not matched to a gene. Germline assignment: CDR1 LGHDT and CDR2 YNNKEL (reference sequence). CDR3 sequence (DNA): TGTGCCAGCAGCCAAGTGGCTAGCGGGAGGGCCGGATGGGATGAGCAGTTCTTC. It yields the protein CASSQVASGRAGWDEQFF.

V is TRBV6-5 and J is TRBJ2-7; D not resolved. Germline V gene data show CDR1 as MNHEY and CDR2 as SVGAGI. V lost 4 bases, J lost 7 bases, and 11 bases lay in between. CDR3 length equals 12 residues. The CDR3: CASSSASGEQYF. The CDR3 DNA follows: TGTGCCAGCAGTTCAGCATCCGGGGAGCAGTACTTC.

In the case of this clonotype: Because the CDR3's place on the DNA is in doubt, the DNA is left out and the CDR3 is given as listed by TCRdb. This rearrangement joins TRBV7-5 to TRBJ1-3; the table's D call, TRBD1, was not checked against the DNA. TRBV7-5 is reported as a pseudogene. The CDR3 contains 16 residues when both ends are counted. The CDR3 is CISVPDRTGAGNTIYF.

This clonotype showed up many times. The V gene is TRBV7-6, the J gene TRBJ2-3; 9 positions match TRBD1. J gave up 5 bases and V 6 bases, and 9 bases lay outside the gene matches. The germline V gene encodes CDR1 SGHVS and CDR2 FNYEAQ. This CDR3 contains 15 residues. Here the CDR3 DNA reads TGTGCCAGCAGATATGGGACAGGGAGGGGAGATACGCAGTATTTT. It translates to CASRYGTGRGDTQYF. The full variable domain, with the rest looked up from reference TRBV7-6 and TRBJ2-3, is GAGVSQSPRYKVTKRGQDVALRCDPISGHVSLYWYRQALGQGPEFLTYFNYEAQQDKSGLPNDRFSAERPEGSISTLTIQRTEQRDSAMYRCASRYGTGRGDTQYFGPGTRLTVL.

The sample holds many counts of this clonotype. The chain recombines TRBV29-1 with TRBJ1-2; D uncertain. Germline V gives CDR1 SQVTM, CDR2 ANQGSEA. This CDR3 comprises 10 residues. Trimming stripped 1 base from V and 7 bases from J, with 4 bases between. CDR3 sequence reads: CSVEAGGYTF. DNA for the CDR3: TGCAGCGTTGAAGCGGGTGGCTACACCTTC.

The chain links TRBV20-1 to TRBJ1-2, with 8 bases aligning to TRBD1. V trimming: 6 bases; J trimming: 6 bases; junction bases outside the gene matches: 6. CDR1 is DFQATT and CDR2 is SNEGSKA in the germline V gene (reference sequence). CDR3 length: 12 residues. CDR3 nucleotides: TGCAGTGCAATACAGGGGGACCATGGCTACACCTTC. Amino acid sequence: CSAIQGDHGYTF.

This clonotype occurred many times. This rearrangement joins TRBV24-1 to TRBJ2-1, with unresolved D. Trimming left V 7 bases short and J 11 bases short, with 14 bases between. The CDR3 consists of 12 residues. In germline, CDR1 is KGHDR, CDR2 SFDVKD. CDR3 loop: CATRPEIGKQFF. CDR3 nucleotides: TGTGCCACCAGACCCGAAATAGGAAAGCAGTTCTTC.

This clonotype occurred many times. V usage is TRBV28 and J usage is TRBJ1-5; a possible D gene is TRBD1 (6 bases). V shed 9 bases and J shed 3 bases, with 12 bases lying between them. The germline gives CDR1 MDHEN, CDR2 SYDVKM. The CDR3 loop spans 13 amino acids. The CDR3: CASIDRSNQPQHF. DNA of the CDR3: TGTGCCAGTATCGACAGGTCCAATCAGCCCCAGCATTTT.

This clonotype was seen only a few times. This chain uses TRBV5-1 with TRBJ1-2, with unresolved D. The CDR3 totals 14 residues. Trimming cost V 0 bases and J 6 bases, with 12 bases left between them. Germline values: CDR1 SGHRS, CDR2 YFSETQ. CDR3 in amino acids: CASSLGAPRNGYTF. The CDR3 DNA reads TGCGCCAGCAGCTTGGGGGCGCCTCGCAATGGCTACACCTTC.

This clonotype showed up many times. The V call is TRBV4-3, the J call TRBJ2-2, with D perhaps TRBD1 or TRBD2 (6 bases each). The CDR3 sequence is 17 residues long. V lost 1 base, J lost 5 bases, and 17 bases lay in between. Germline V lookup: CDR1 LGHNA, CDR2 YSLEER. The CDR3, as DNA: TGCGCCAGCAGCCAAGTGAGGGGGGCCGTAGGAACCGGGGAGCTGTTTTTT. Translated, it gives CASSQVRGAVGTGELFF.